This TCR beta chain originates from a study of beta chain features in type 1 diabetes. General study points: Healthy donors had naive, central memory and Treg TCRB repertoires that appeared less similar than those seen among patients.

For this clone: Its cognate antigen is unknown.

Every bit of the isolated RNA underwent reverse transcription, so sequencing read expressed TCRB transcripts. Clones were read by immunoSEQ multiplex PCR, and TCRdb kept only the in-frame ones, dropping some. The data show fewer than 550,000 clones, with more than 9.5% seen just once and 0.045% to 0.05% held by the top ten. The CDR3 totals 14 residues. Trimming left V 6 bases short and J 3 bases short, with 15 bases between. Germline CDR1 is MNHEY and CDR2 is SMNVEV (reference sequence). This TCR was sampled from a young woman in good health. The V call is TRBV27, the J call TRBJ2-7; D possibly corresponds to TRBD1 (5 bases). Sample: naive CD4+ T cells from blood. CDR3 sequence reads: CASSPRQGRYEQYV. In DNA, the CDR3 is TGTGCCAGCAGCCCACGTCAGGGTCGCTACGAGCAGTACGTC.